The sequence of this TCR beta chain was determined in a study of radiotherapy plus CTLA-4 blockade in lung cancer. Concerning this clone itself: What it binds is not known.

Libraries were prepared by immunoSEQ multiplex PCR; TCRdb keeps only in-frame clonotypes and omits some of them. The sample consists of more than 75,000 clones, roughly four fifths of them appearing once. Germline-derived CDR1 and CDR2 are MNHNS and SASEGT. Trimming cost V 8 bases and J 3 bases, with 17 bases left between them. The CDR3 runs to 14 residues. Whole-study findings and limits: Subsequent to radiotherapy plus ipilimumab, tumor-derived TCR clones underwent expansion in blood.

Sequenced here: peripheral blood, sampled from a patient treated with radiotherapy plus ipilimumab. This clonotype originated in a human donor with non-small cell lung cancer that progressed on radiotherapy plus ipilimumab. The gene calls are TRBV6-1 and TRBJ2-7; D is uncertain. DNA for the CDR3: TGTGCCAGCTCTCCAGACCGTTTGGTCTACGAGCAGTACGTC. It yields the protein CASSPDRLVYEQYV.